The rows below give T cell receptor beta chains drawn from one sample of a study of T cell repertoires in cytomegalovirus infection. These receptors lack a known antigen. Using its own MiXCR run on the reads, TCRdb lists one record per CDR3 protein. The repertoire consists of some 800,000 distinct CDR3 sequences, with almost 30% occurring once and the leading ten covering under 15%. Source: cultured CD8+ T cells from PBMCs, taken from culture after CMV antigen stimulation. The receptors originated from a human donor in good health (CMV status not recorded). Some clones in this sample may be carry-over from other donors' samples. Each CDR3 is given with its conserved first and last residue. D genes are given only for firm matches. Some rows mark clone size as missing; the rest say once, few, many or name a class of expanded clone.

CDR3aa,CDR3nt,j_gene,d_gene,v_gene,abundance
CASSLQTGYGYTF,TGTGCCAGCAGTTTACAGACAGGATATGGCTACACCTTC,TRBJ1-2,-,TRBV27,few
CASSFPRDSTEETQYF,TGTGCCAGCAGCTTCCCCCGGGATAGCACTGAAGAGACCCAGTACTTC,TRBJ2-5,-,TRBV7-6,-
CASSPFYGGRTDTQYF,TGTGCCAGCAGTCCCTTTTATGGGGGGCGAACAGATACGCAGTATTTT,TRBJ2-3,-,TRBV12-3/TRBV12-4,many
CSVPRPYGYTF,TGCAGCGTCCCCCGACCCTATGGCTACACCTTC,TRBJ1-2,-,TRBV29-1,-
CASSYSERLDYNEQFF,TGTGCCAGCAGTTACTCGGAGAGATTGGACTACAATGAGCAGTTCTTC,TRBJ2-1,-,TRBV6-2/TRBV6-3,few
CASSGASPVVPGKETQYF,TGTGCCAGCAGTGGAGCTTCCCCCGTCGTCCCCGGAAAAGAGACCCAGTACTTC,TRBJ2-5,-,TRBV27,few
CASRGSAGAVTGELFF,TGTGCCAGTAGAGGGTCGGCCGGCGCAGTGACCGGGGAGCTGTTTTTT,TRBJ2-2,-,TRBV19,-
CASSITGTQYYGYTF,TGTGCCAGCAGTATTACCGGGACGCAGTACTATGGCTACACCTTC,TRBJ1-2,-,TRBV27,-
CAIRTGTESSGNTIYF,TGTGCCATCAGGACCGGGACAGAGAGCTCTGGAAACACCATATATTTT,TRBJ1-3,TRBD1,TRBV10-3,-
CASRNILGEQYF,TGTGCCAGCCGTAACATTTTGGGCGAGCAGTACTTC,TRBJ2-7,-,TRBV7-9,few
CASGAGRNTEAFF,TGTGCTAGTGGAGCCGGACGAAACACTGAAGCTTTCTTT,TRBJ1-1,-,TRBV12-5,-
CASRWGEGGNQPQHF,TGTGCCAGTAGATGGGGAGAGGGAGGCAATCAGCCCCAGCATTTT,TRBJ1-5,-,TRBV19,-
CASSQDLGQYQPQHF,TGTGCCAGCAGCCAAGATCTAGGGCAGTACCAGCCCCAGCATTTT,TRBJ1-5,-,TRBV3-1,-
CASSYTQSSLRAQETQYF,TGTGCCAGCAGTTACACTCAATCCTCCTTAAGGGCCCAAGAGACCCAGTACTTC,TRBJ2-5,-,TRBV6-5,few
CSARDRLGSGDEQYF,TGCAGTGCTAGAGATCGTCTGGGTAGTGGCGACGAGCAGTACTTC,TRBJ2-7,-,TRBV20-1,few
CASSIPPRDEQFF,TGTGCCAGTAGTATACCCCCGAGGGATGAGCAGTTCTTC,TRBJ2-1,-,TRBV19,-
CASSSHLNYGYTF,TGTGCCAGCAGCTCCCACTTAAACTATGGCTACACCTTC,TRBJ1-2,-,TRBV7-2,-
CASSLQVSSYNEQFF,TGTGCCAGCAGTCTACAGGTTAGCTCCTACAATGAGCAGTTCTTC,TRBJ2-1,-,TRBV6-5,-
CAISGGRDTEAFF,TGTGCCATCTCCGGGGGCAGGGACACTGAAGCTTTCTTT,TRBJ1-1,-,TRBV10-3,many
CASSIAAGDTQYF,TGTGCCAGTAGTATAGCGGCCGGAGATACGCAGTATTTT,TRBJ2-3,-,TRBV19,-
CASSLALGLAGYEQYF,TGTGCCAGCAGCTTGGCCCTGGGACTAGCGGGGTACGAGCAGTACTTC,TRBJ2-7,TRBD2,TRBV7-2,-
CASSQSGVGNEQFF,TGCGCCAGCAGCCAATCCGGGGTAGGCAATGAGCAGTTCTTC,TRBJ2-1,-,TRBV4-1,few
CASSYSTGPSNYGYTF,TGTGCCAGCAGTTACTCGACCGGGCCCTCTAACTATGGCTACACCTTC,TRBJ1-2,-,TRBV6-6,few
CASSGDRSMRGYTF,TGTGCCAGCAGCGGGGACCGATCTATGAGGGGCTACACCTTC,TRBJ1-2,-,TRBV2,-
CASSIRTGGLDTEAFF,TGTGCCAGCAGTATTAGGACAGGGGGCCTGGACACTGAAGCTTTCTTT,TRBJ1-1,TRBD1,TRBV28,-
CASSLVPGYYGTSGGVYNEQFF,TGTGCCAGCAGCTTAGTGCCCGGATACTACGGGACTAGCGGGGGAGTCTACAATGAGCAGTTCTTC,TRBJ2-1,TRBD2,TRBV7-6,many
CASSGPGQKNEQFF,TGTGCCAGCAGTGGTCCGGGACAGAAAAATGAGCAGTTCTTC,TRBJ2-1,TRBD1,TRBV27,few
CASTRTSGGPAGDLGTQYF,TGTGCCAGCACCCGGACTAGCGGGGGGCCCGCGGGGGACTTAGGGACCCAGTACTTC,TRBJ2-5,TRBD2,TRBV27,many
CASSARVSGWDEQFF,TGTGCCAGCAGCGCCCGGGTGTCTGGCTGGGATGAGCAGTTCTTC,TRBJ2-1,-,TRBV7-6,-
CATSDLRRGGDYNEQFF,TGTGCCACCAGTGATTTGAGGCGGGGGGGCGACTACAATGAGCAGTTCTTC,TRBJ2-1,TRBD2,TRBV24-1,-
CASSDVSLYEQYF,TGTGCCAGCAGTGATGTCAGCCTATACGAGCAGTACTTC,TRBJ2-7,-,TRBV6-1,many